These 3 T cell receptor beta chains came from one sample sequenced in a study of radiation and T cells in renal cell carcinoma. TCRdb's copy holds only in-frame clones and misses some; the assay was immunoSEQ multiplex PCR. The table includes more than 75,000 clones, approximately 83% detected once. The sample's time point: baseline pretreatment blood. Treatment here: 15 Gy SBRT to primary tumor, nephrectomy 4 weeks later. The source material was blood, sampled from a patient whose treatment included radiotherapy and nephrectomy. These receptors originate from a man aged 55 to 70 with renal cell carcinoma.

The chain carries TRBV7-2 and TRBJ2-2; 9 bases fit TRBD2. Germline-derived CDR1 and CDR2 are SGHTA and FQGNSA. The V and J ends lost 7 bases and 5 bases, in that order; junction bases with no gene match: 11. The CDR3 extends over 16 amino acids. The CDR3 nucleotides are TGTGCCAGCATTCCGGGACTAGCCCCCAGTACCGGGGAGCTGTTTTTT. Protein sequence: CASIPGLAPSTGELFF.

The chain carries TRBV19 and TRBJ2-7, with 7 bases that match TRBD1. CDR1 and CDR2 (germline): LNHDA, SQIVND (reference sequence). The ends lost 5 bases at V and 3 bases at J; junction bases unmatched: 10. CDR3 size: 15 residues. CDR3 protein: CASSPPGGQDYEQYF. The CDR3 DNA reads TGTGCCAGTAGTCCTCCGGGCGGACAGGACTACGAGCAGTACTTC.

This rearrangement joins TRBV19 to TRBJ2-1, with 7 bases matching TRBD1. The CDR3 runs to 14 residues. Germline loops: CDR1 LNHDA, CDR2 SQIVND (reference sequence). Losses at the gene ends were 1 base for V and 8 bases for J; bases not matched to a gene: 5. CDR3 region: CASSIARGGDEQFF. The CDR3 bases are TGTGCCAGTAGTATAGCACGAGGGGGCGATGAGCAGTTCTTC.